The rows below give T cell receptor beta chains drawn from one sample of a study of blood T cell repertoires in COVID-19. Clones were sequenced by immunoSEQ multiplex PCR, and TCRdb holds only the in-frame ones, with some missing. Among 350,000 to 500,000 clones, about 87% were seen once, and the ten largest hold 0.75% to 0.85%. The sequencing input was peripheral blood. These receptors originate from a man aged 18 to 29 with COVID-19, enrolled during active disease. The CDR3 runs from the conserved cysteine through the conserved F or W. D genes are given only for firm matches. Where a row states a size, it is once, few, many or the class of an expanded clone; other rows omit it.

few	TRBV5-1	TRBJ2-7	TRBD1	CASRRDSYEQYF	TGCGCCAGCAGAAGGGACAGCTACGAGCAGTACTTC
NA	TRBV30	TRBJ2-7	TRBD2	CAWRLAGGSYEQYF	TGTGCCTGGAGACTAGCGGGAGGGTCCTACGAGCAGTACTTC
few	TRBV27	TRBJ2-3	TRBD1	CARQGQGTDTQYF	TGTGCCAGACAGGGACAGGGAACAGATACGCAGTATTTT
NA	TRBV7-2	TRBJ2-7	NA	CASSLDLYEQYF	TGTGCCAGCAGCTTAGATCTATACGAGCAGTACTTC
NA	TRBV5-4	TRBJ2-2	NA	CASSGPRGTGELFF	TGTGCCAGCAGCGGACCCCGGGGGACCGGGGAGCTGTTTTTT
NA	TRBV7-9	TRBJ2-3	TRBD2	CASSSVGGGTDTQYF	TGTGCCAGCAGCAGTGTGGGGGGGGGCACAGATACGCAGTATTTT
NA	TRBV27	TRBJ1-1	TRBD1	CASSFGDRNTEAFF	TGTGCCAGCAGTTTTGGGGACAGGAACACTGAAGCTTTCTTT
NA	TRBV5-1	TRBJ2-7	NA	CASSLGLGAKYEQYF	TGCGCCAGCAGCTTGGGTCTGGGGGCAAAATACGAGCAGTACTTC
NA	TRBV4-1	TRBJ2-7	TRBD2	CASSSGTSGAREQYF	TGCGCCAGCAGCTCGGGGACTAGCGGGGCTAGGGAGCAGTACTTC
NA	TRBV24-1	TRBJ2-3	TRBD2	CATSDSRTSGRLTDTQYF	TGTGCCACCAGTGATTCAAGGACTAGCGGGAGGTTGACAGATACGCAGTATTTT